Listed below are T cell receptor beta chains from one sample, sequenced in a study of PD-L1 blockade in urothelial cancer. Using immunoSEQ multiplex PCR, the repertoire was profiled, and TCRdb retains in-frame clones only, with some absent. The sample contains tens of thousands of clones, 88% of which appear only once. The sample here was PBMCs, taken around atezolizumab (anti-PD-L1) treatment. These receptor sequences come from a man between 60 and 75 years old with urothelial cancer. Both conserved end residues are part of each CDR3. D genes are given only for firm matches. Part of the rows lack a size; the others show once, few, many or a class for expanded clones.

v_gene	abundance	d_gene	j_gene	CDR3nt	CDR3aa
TRBV27	-	-	TRBJ1-2	TGTGCCAGCGTTCTGGACATCGGGGGTGGCTACACCTTC	CASVLDIGGGYTF
TRBV30	-	-	TRBJ1-1	TGTGCCTGGAGTGTCGAACAGGTTCGGGTCACTGAAGCTTTCTTT	CAWSVEQVRVTEAFF
TRBV7-9	once	-	TRBJ1-1	TGTGCCAGCAGCCCCCTGAACTTGAACACTGAAGCTTTCTTT	CASSPLNLNTEAFF
TRBV11-3	-	-	TRBJ2-7	TGTGCCAGCAGCTTATATTCAGGTCGGTACGAGCAGTACTTC	CASSLYSGRYEQYF
TRBV2	-	TRBD1	TRBJ1-5	TGTGCCAGCAGAGGGCAGGGGGGTTCTCAGCCCCAGCATTTT	CASRGQGGSQPQHF
TRBV29-1	-	TRBD1	TRBJ1-2	TGCAGCGTTGGCACAGGGGGCGCGTATGGCTACACCTTC	CSVGTGGAYGYTF
TRBV6-1	-	-	TRBJ1-2	TGTGCCAGCAGTCCGTTGGGGGGGGATGGCTACACCTTC	CASSPLGGDGYTF
TRBV5-1	-	TRBD1	TRBJ2-7	TGCGCCAGCAGCTCACGGACAGGGCAGTACGAGCAGTACTTC	CASSSRTGQYEQYF
TRBV4-1	-	-	TRBJ1-2	TGCGCCAGCAGCCTCCCGGCGGGTGGCTACACCTTC	CASSLPAGGYTF
TRBV10-1	-	TRBD1	TRBJ2-3	TGCGCCAGCAGTGAGTGGTCGGACAGGGGTGATACGCAGTATTTT	CASSEWSDRGDTQYF
TRBV7-9	-	-	TRBJ2-7	TGTGCCAGCGGGCCCCGAAGGTTTAACTCCTACGAGCAGTACTTC	CASGPRRFNSYEQYF
TRBV5-1	-	-	TRBJ1-1	TGCGCCAGCAGCTTGGAGCGGGGGAACACTGAAGCTTTCTTT	CASSLERGNTEAFF
TRBV7-2	-	-	TRBJ1-2	TGTGCCAGCCAATCAGGGTATGGCTATGGCTACACCTTC	CASQSGYGYGYTF
TRBV5-1	-	TRBD2	TRBJ2-6	TGCGCCAGCAGCTTCGGGGGGTCTGGGGCCAACGTCCTGACTTTC	CASSFGGSGANVLTF
TRBV27	-	TRBD2	TRBJ2-1	TGTGCCAGCAGTTTATGGACTAGTGGCAATGAGCAGTTCTTC	CASSLWTSGNEQFF
TRBV9	-	TRBD2	TRBJ2-5	TGTGCCAGCAGCGTGGGACTAGCGGGGGGGCAAGAGACCCAGTACTTC	CASSVGLAGGQETQYF
TRBV2	-	-	TRBJ1-2	TGTGCCAGCCGTGAAAACCCGGGGAGCGGCTACACCTTC	CASRENPGSGYTF
TRBV7-9	-	-	TRBJ2-7	TGTGCCAGCAGGACAGGCTACGAGCAGTACTTC	CASRTGYEQYF
TRBV11-3	once	TRBD2	TRBJ2-7	TGTGCCAGCAGCTTAGATGGCGGGGGGGTACCCTACGAGCAGTACTTC	CASSLDGGGVPYEQYF
TRBV20-1	-	-	TRBJ1-2	TGCAGTGCTTCGCGTAACTATGGCTACACCTTC	CSASRNYGYTF
TRBV27	-	TRBD1	TRBJ1-1	TGTGCCAGCAGTTTGAGGGGACAGGGTGACACTGAAGCTTTCTTT	CASSLRGQGDTEAFF